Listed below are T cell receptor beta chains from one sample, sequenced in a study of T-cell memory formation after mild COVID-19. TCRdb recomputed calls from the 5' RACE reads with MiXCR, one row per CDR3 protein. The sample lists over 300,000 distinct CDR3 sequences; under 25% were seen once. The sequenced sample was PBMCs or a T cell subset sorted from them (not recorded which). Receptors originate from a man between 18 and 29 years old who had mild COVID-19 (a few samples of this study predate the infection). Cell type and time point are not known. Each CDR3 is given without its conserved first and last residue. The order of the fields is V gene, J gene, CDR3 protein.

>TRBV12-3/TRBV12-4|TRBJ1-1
ASSLYQDANTEAF
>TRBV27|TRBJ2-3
ASSSIHGAGGFSTDTQY
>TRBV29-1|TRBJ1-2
SVGDGTYGYT
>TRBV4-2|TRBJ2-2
ASSQELAAGELF
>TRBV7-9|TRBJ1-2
ASSGVSNYGYT
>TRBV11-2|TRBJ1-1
ASSLVQVGSTEAF
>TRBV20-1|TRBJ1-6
SAPGTGWESPLH
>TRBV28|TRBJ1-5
ASRKGGGNQPQH
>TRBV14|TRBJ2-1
ASSRPGLNEQF
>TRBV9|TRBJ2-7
ASSPTGGIPVQY
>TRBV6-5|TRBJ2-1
ASSWSQSSYNEQF
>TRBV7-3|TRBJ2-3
ASSSSRQGGSTDTQY
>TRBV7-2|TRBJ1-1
ASSPGHSFEAF
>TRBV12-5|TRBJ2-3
ASGSNRGQDTQY
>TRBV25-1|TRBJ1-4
ASSARENEKLF
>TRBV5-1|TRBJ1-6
ASSDRLNSPLH
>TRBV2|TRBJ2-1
ASSEMGPGGSAQNEQF